This T cell receptor beta chain was retrieved from a study of blood T cell repertoires in COVID-19. Study summary: COVID-19 samples collected from the United States, Italy and Spain covered acute and convalescent phases.

The V segment lost 10 bases and the J segment 8 bases; nucleotides outside the gene matches: 9. Germline assignment: CDR1 LNHDA and CDR2 SQIVND (reference sequence). CDR3 size: 13 residues. The sample holds one count of this clone. Some clones are missing from TCRdb's copy, which holds only in-frame ones; the method was immunoSEQ multiplex PCR. The sample shows about 83,000 clones, approximately 78% of them seen only once. The sequenced sample was peripheral blood. The receptor was isolated from a woman aged 80 or older with acute or convalescent COVID-19. The chain couples TRBV19 to TRBJ1-2; TRBD1 matches 11 bases. DNA of the CDR3: TGTGCCACCCTTCCGGACAGGGGGCGAGGCTACACCTTC. It specifies CATLPDRGRGYTF.